This is a list of T cell receptor beta chains from one sample in a study of cytomegalovirus exposure and HLA in healthy donors. Produced via immunoSEQ multiplex PCR; TCRdb's table is partial and in-frame only. The specimen's table records approximately 140,000 clones. Sequenced sample: PBMCs. These receptors were collected from a man aged 40-49 years in good health and CMV-seronegative. Each CDR3 is given with its conserved first and last residue. A D gene is named only where the DNA matches it firmly.

D	V	J	DNA	CDR3
-	TRBV15	TRBJ2-7	TGTGCCACCAGCAGAGATATCAGCGAGCAGTACTTC	CATSRDISEQYF
TRBD2	TRBV7-9	TRBJ2-1	TGTGCCAACAGCGGGGCCAACAATGAGCAGTTCTTC	CANSGANNEQFF
-	TRBV5-1	TRBJ1-6	TGCGCCAGCAGCTTGGCCACGGGGGATTACACGCGTTCACCCCTCCACTTT	CASSLATGDYTRSPLHF
-	TRBV11-2	TRBJ1-6	TGTGCCAGCAGCCCATCGCGTGGGACAACCTATAATTCACCCCTCCACTTT	CASSPSRGTTYNSPLHF
-	TRBV5-1	TRBJ2-1	TGCGCCAGCAGCTTGGTGGGCAGTAATGGTGAGCAGTTCTTC	CASSLVGSNGEQFF
-	TRBV7-7	TRBJ2-7	TGTGCCAGCAGCTTAGCTCACGGGGACATTTACGAGCAGTACTTC	CASSLAHGDIYEQYF
TRBD2	TRBV9	TRBJ2-1	TGTGCCAGCAGCCCAGACTGGACTAGCGGCTACAATGAGCAGTTCTTC	CASSPDWTSGYNEQFF
-	TRBV19	TRBJ2-5	TGTGCCAGTAGTATGAATTCAGGGAAAGAGACCCAGTACTTC	CASSMNSGKETQYF
-	TRBV19	TRBJ1-5	TGTGCCAGTAGTACACAGGCAAAAAATCAGCCCCAGCATTTT	CASSTQAKNQPQHF
TRBD1	TRBV5-4	TRBJ1-1	TGTGCCAGCAGCTTTCTTCTGGGACAGGGTCTGAACACTGAAGCTTTCTTT	CASSFLLGQGLNTEAFF
TRBD2	TRBV6-5	TRBJ2-7	TGTGCCAGCAGTCGGGGGGGGGCCCTGATCTACGAGCAGTACTTC	CASSRGGALIYEQYF
-	TRBV6-5	TRBJ1-2	TGTGCCAGCAGGCAGGGGATCCATGGCTACACCTTC	CASRQGIHGYTF
TRBD1	TRBV9	TRBJ2-5	TGTGCCAGCAGCGCCCGACAGGGCGTCCAAGAGACCCAGTACTTC	CASSARQGVQETQYF
-	TRBV9	TRBJ1-1	TGTGCCAGCAGCAAAGCGGGGGGCACTGAAGCTTTCTTT	CASSKAGGTEAFF
TRBD2	TRBV6-5	TRBJ2-7	TGTGCCAGCAGTTACTCCGGAGCGGGGGCGATGTACGAGCAGTACTTC	CASSYSGAGAMYEQYF
-	TRBV11-3	TRBJ2-5	TGTGCCAGCAGTCCCTCCAAGCCGCAAGAGACCCAGTACTTC	CASSPSKPQETQYF
TRBD1	TRBV29-1	TRBJ2-7	TGCAGCGCTGGGACAGGGCCTTCCTACGAGCAGTACTTC	CSAGTGPSYEQYF
TRBD2	TRBV7-3	TRBJ2-1	TGTGCCAGCAGCTTACAGCGGGGGGTCGCCTACAATGAGCAGTTCTTC	CASSLQRGVAYNEQFF
TRBD1	TRBV7-9	TRBJ2-2	TGTGCCAACCCGGGACAGGGAAACACCGGGGAGCTGTTTTTT	CANPGQGNTGELFF
TRBD1	TRBV4-3	TRBJ1-3	TGCGCCAGCAGCCAAGATGGTACGGGACAGCGCTCTGGAAACACCATATATTTT	CASSQDGTGQRSGNTIYF
TRBD1	TRBV9	TRBJ1-1	TGTGCCAGCAGCCCCCGGGACAGACAGGGTGAAGCTTTCTTT	CASSPRDRQGEAFF
-	TRBV6-5	TRBJ2-3	TGTGCCAGCAGGGCTGCCGGGGCAGATACGCAGTATTTT	CASRAAGADTQYF
TRBD2	TRBV5-1	TRBJ2-7	TGCGCCAGCAGCTTGGGGGCACTAGCGGGGGACTCCTACGAGCAGTACTTC	CASSLGALAGDSYEQYF
-	TRBV7-2	TRBJ1-1	TGTGCCAGCAGCTTAGCGGGCCCAGAATACACTGAAGCTTTCTTT	CASSLAGPEYTEAFF
-	TRBV9	TRBJ1-3	TGTGCCAGCTCCTCAGGGGCCCTCTCTGGAAACACCATATATTTT	CASSSGALSGNTIYF
-	TRBV19	TRBJ2-7	TGTGCCAGTAGTATAAGCACTGACTACGAGCAGTACTTC	CASSISTDYEQYF
TRBD1	TRBV19	TRBJ2-4	TGTGCCAGTAGTATAGATTGGAGAGGGGGGACAGGACAAAACATTCAGTACTTC	CASSIDWRGGTGQNIQYF
-	TRBV27	TRBJ2-7	TGTGCCAGGCCTGCAGGGGATTACGAGCAGTACTTC	CARPAGDYEQYF
-	TRBV15	TRBJ2-7	TGTGCCACCAGCAGGACAGGGGAGGGCTACGAGCAGTACTTC	CATSRTGEGYEQYF
TRBD1	TRBV29-1	TRBJ2-1	TGCAGCCACGGACAGGGAAGTCTGAATGAGCAGTTCTTC	CSHGQGSLNEQFF
-	TRBV28	TRBJ1-2	TGTGCCAGCAGTTCCTCGGACAGCTATGGCTACACCTTC	CASSSSDSYGYTF
-	TRBV7-9	TRBJ1-5	TGTGCCAGCAGCCGGGGGTTCAATCAGCCCCAGCATTTT	CASSRGFNQPQHF
-	TRBV14	TRBJ1-1	TGTGCCAGCAGCCAAGATGGTCCGATCGGGACTGAAGCTTTCTTT	CASSQDGPIGTEAFF
-	TRBV4-3	TRBJ2-1	TGCGCCAGCAGCCAAGATTGGGTGGCCGGGGGGCCTTCCTACAATGAGCAGTTCTTC	CASSQDWVAGGPSYNEQFF
TRBD1	TRBV5-1	TRBJ1-2	TGCGCCAGCAGCAGAGGACAGGGCCTATCTAACTATGGCTACACCTTC	CASSRGQGLSNYGYTF
TRBD1	TRBV9	TRBJ1-4	TGTGCCAGCAGCGCCGGGTGGGACAGGGGTGAAAAACTGTTTTTT	CASSAGWDRGEKLFF
-	TRBV4-1	TRBJ1-2	TGCGCCAGCAGCCAACCTCAGGTGGGAGGCGGCTACACCTTC	CASSQPQVGGGYTF
-	TRBV27	TRBJ2-2	TGTGCCAGCAGTCCTAGCCTCCCCCCCCCGTCCCGGGAGCTGTTTTTT	CASSPSLPPPSRELFF
-	TRBV7-3	TRBJ1-1	TGTGCCAGCAGCTTAATCCCCACAGGGAGCGTGGGGACTGAAGCTTTCTTT	CASSLIPTGSVGTEAFF
-	TRBV14	TRBJ1-2	TGTGCCAGCAGCCAACGCCGGGAGGGCCCCGGCTACACCTTC	CASSQRREGPGYTF
-	TRBV27	TRBJ1-1	TGTGCCAGCAGAGTAACAGGATTCACTGAAGCTTTCTTT	CASRVTGFTEAFF
-	TRBV5-1	TRBJ2-7	TGCGCCAGCAGCTTGGAGATTCGAGGGAACGAGCAGTACTTC	CASSLEIRGNEQYF
TRBD1	TRBV7-6	TRBJ1-1	TGTGCCAGCAGCAGGACAGGGCTGAACACTGAAGCTTTCTTT	CASSRTGLNTEAFF
-	TRBV11-1	TRBJ2-6	TGTGCCAGCAGCTTAGCGCGTCCCGGGGCCAACGTCCTGACTTTC	CASSLARPGANVLTF
TRBD1	TRBV28	TRBJ2-1	TGTGCCAGCAGGGCCTCAGGGGGCCCAATAGTTGAGCAGTTCTTC	CASRASGGPIVEQFF
-	TRBV4-2	TRBJ2-2	TGTGCCAGCAGCCAACTCAGAGGGACCGGGGAGCTGTTTTTT	CASSQLRGTGELFF
-	TRBV19	TRBJ2-7	TGTGCCAGTAGTATAGGGGCCCAGGGCACCTACGAGCAGTACTTC	CASSIGAQGTYEQYF
-	TRBV28	TRBJ2-2	TGTGCCAGCAGTTTGCTAAAGAACACCGGGGAGCTGTTTTTT	CASSLLKNTGELFF
-	TRBV6-6	TRBJ2-3	TGTGCCAGCAGTTACGCCGACATCACAGATACGCAGTATTTT	CASSYADITDTQYF
-	TRBV4-1	TRBJ2-3	TGCGCCAGCAGCCAAGATGAAGTAGGAGGGGATACGCAGTATTTT	CASSQDEVGGDTQYF
TRBD2	TRBV20-1	TRBJ2-3	TGCAGTGCCCCCCGTACTAGCGGGGACTATTTT	CSAPRTSGDYF
-	TRBV6-6	TRBJ2-6	TGTGCCAGCAGAGAACAGGGTGGTTCTGGGGCCAACGTCCTGACTTTC	CASREQGGSGANVLTF
-	TRBV4-2	TRBJ1-3	TGTGCCAGCAGCCAGGCGACAGGCCAGTGGGGAAACACCATATATTTT	CASSQATGQWGNTIYF
TRBD1	TRBV19	TRBJ1-4	TGTGCCAGTAGTAAGAGGGGGACAGGCCTTCGGGTTAATGAAAAACTGTTTTTT	CASSKRGTGLRVNEKLFF